This entry lists 24 T cell receptor beta chains sequenced from one sample in a study of T-cell reconstitution after alpha-beta-depleted transplantation in children. Unique molecular identifiers were incorporated into the prepared TCRbeta library. TCRdb reprocessed the PCR reads with MiXCR, giving one entry per CDR3 protein. The table lists over 550,000 distinct CDR3 sequences, about 10% of them singletons. The sample in question was PBMCs from the stem cell graft donor, obtained from the stem cell graft. These receptors came from a human donor who donated a stem cell graft to a child with acute myeloid leukemia.

The chain employs TRBV18 and TRBJ2-7; maybe TRBD2 (6 bases). There are 13 residues in the CDR3. Germline assignment: CDR1 KGHSH and CDR2 LQKENI. The V end lost 5 bases, the J end lost 2 bases, and 10 bases lay between the germline ends. This CDR3 reads CASSEQRAYEQYF. The CDR3 nucleotides are TGTGCCAGCTCAGAACAGCGGGCCTACGAGCAGTACTTC.

This sequence joins TRBV6-2 or TRBV6-3 and TRBJ2-7, with 11 bases matching TRBD2. Germline CDR1 and CDR2: MNHEY and SVGEGT. J lost 4 bases, V lost 2 bases, and 7 bases had no gene match. CDR3 size: 16 residues. This CDR3 reads CASSYRLAGNFYEQYF. The CDR3 DNA reads TGTGCCAGCAGTTACCGACTAGCGGGGAACTTTTACGAGCAGTACTTC.

The V gene is TRBV15, the J gene TRBJ2-1; 7 nucleotides agree with TRBD1. The CDR3 loop spans 16 amino acids. V was clipped by 0 bases and J by 2 bases; unmatched bases: 4. Germline CDR1 and CDR2: LNHNV and YYDKDF (reference sequence). CDR3 nucleotide sequence: TGTGCCACCAGCAGAGAACGGCAGGGGGCCTACAATGAGCAGTTCTTC. Amino acids: CATSRERQGAYNEQFF.

This clonotype turned up a few times. V and J are TRBV6-1 and TRBJ2-2; the D gene is possibly TRBD1 (5 bases). Germline V gene sequence: CDR1 MNHNS, CDR2 SASEGT. This CDR3 is built from 14 residues. V was shortened by 6 bases and J by 5 bases, with 13 bases between the two germline ends. The chain's CDR3 is CASSGLRTTGELFF. CDR3 DNA: TGTGCCAGCAGCGGGCTGCGGACAACCGGGGAGCTGTTTTTT.

This clonotype has a handful of counts. The V gene is TRBV6-2 or TRBV6-3, the J gene TRBJ1-4; D gene unclear. Germline values: CDR1 MNHEY, CDR2 SVGEGT. This CDR3 is 14 amino acids long. V lost 6 bases, J lost 3 bases, and 11 bases lay in between. CDR3 loop: CASRRVAPNEKLFF. The DNA for the CDR3 is TGTGCCAGCAGAAGGGTGGCACCTAATGAAAAACTGTTTTTT.

The V call is TRBV7-9, the J call TRBJ2-5, with 9 bases lining up with TRBD2. Trimming at V came to 5 bases and at J to 7 bases, leaving 11 bases not matched to a gene. The CDR3 length is 15 residues. CDR1 and CDR2 (germline): SEHNR, FQNEAQ (reference sequence). The CDR3: CASSPGTSPVGTQYF. CDR3 coding DNA: TGTGCCAGCAGCCCCGGGACTAGCCCCGTCGGGACCCAGTACTTC.

This clonotype appeared a few times. The V call is TRBV7-9, the J call TRBJ1-2; D remains ambiguous. There are 17 residues in the CDR3. The germline CDR1 and CDR2 sequences are SEHNR and FQNEAQ (reference sequence). V was pared by 5 bases and J by 2 bases, with 21 bases between. The CDR3, as DNA: TGTGCCAGCAGCCCTCTCGAACCCGCACCCCCAAACTATGGCTACACCTTC. Translated: CASSPLEPAPPNYGYTF.

This clonotype was detected many times. Written as DNA, the CDR3 is TGCGCCAGCAGCCAATCCGGAGGAGGGGCCTACGAGCAGTACTTC. Translated, it gives CASSQSGGGAYEQYF. The chain carries TRBV4-3 and TRBJ2-7; D perhaps matches TRBD2 (6 bases). Germline CDR1 LGHNA, CDR2 YSLEER. V was shortened by 2 bases and J by 2 bases, with 13 bases between the two germline ends. The CDR3 contains 15 residues.

This clonotype has more than one count but fewer than ten. CDR3 sequence reads: CASSYTSANYEQYF. The CDR3 coding sequence is TGTGCCAGCAGCTATACTAGCGCTAACTACGAGCAGTACTTC. The chain combines TRBV7-2 with TRBJ2-7, with TRBD2 matching 7 bases. This CDR3 spans 14 amino acids. Germline V gene lookup returns CDR1 SGHTA and CDR2 FQGNSA. After removal of 4 bases from V and 3 bases from J, the junction contained 6 bases not matched to a gene.

This clonotype was recorded many times. This rearrangement joins TRBV29-1 to TRBJ2-2, with unresolved D. Trimming stripped 3 bases from V and 4 bases from J, with 9 bases between. CDR3 length equals 13 residues. Germline assignment: CDR1 SQVTM and CDR2 ANQGSEA. As DNA, the CDR3 is TGCAGCGTTGACGGCAGGTCCACCGGGGAGCTGTTTTTT. Translated: CSVDGRSTGELFF.

This clonotype occurred many times. The chain joins TRBV7-9 to TRBJ1-5, with a possible D match to TRBD1 (5 bases). The CDR3 has 15 amino acids. Trimming removed 6 bases at V and 2 bases at J, with 14 bases between. The V gene's germline CDR1 is SEHNR and CDR2 FQNEAQ (reference sequence). CDR3 nucleotide sequence: TGTGCCAGCAGTCCAGCAGGGAGTGGCAATCAGCCCCAGCATTTT. Translated: CASSPAGSGNQPQHF. Full variable domain (remainder filled in from reference TRBV7-9 and TRBJ1-5): DTGVSQNPRHKITKRGQNVTFRCDPISEHNRLYWYRQTLGQGPEFLTYFQNEAQLEKSRLLSDRFSAERPKGSFSTLEIQRTEQGDSAMYLCASSPAGSGNQPQHFGDGTRLSIL.

This sequence joins TRBV10-3 and TRBJ2-7; D may be TRBD2 (6 bases). Germline V lookup: CDR1 ENHRY, CDR2 SYGVKD. V was pared by 6 bases and J by 0 bases, with 15 bases between. There are 15 residues in the CDR3. The CDR3 nucleotides are TGTGCCATCAGGGCTGAAGGCGGGAACTCCTACGAGCAGTACTTC. It yields the protein CAIRAEGGNSYEQYF.

The sample holds a few counts of this clonotype. V is TRBV6-2 or TRBV6-3 and J is TRBJ2-7; 9 bases match TRBD2. The CDR3 totals 16 residues. V was clipped by 7 bases and J by 6 bases; unmatched bases: 16. The germline CDR1 and CDR2 sequences are MNHEY and SVGEGT. In DNA, the CDR3 is TGTGCCAGCATCAACGGAGGGGCGGGAGGGCCTTCCGAGCAGTACTTC. It yields the protein CASINGGAGGPSEQYF.

The CDR3 reads CASSYSRGGNIQYF. The CDR3 nucleotides are TGTGCCAGCAGTTACTCTAGGGGGGGTAACATTCAGTACTTC. The chain joins TRBV6-2 or TRBV6-3 to TRBJ2-4; the D gene is possibly TRBD2 (7 bases). Germline values: CDR1 MNHEY, CDR2 SVGEGT. The CDR3 runs 14 residues. Trimming took 0 bases from V and 7 from J, leaving 10 bases between them.

This clonotype showed up just a few times. The rearrangement links TRBV3-1 to TRBJ2-1; 7 positions agree with TRBD2. The CDR3 runs 17 residues. From germline, CDR1 is LGHDT and CDR2 YNNKEL (reference sequence). The V segment lost 6 bases and the J segment 5 bases; nucleotides outside the gene matches: 16. The CDR3 region has the DNA TGTGCCAGCAGTAGAGCCTCCGGGGCTAGCGGCAACAATGAGCAGTTCTTC. This encodes CASSRASGASGNNEQFF.

This chain uses TRBV7-3 with TRBJ2-7; 8 bases fit TRBD2. Germline CDR1 and CDR2: SGHTA and FQGTGA. The CDR3 spans 19 residues. V shed 0 bases, J shed 4 bases, and the junction held 17 bases outside the gene matches. This chain's CDR3 is CASSLTPLGLGQGRYEQYF. The CDR3 DNA reads TGTGCCAGCAGCTTAACGCCTTTGGGACTAGGGCAGGGGAGGTACGAGCAGTACTTC.

This chain connects TRBV4-3 to TRBJ2-1; D is possibly TRBD2 (6 bases). Germline-derived CDR1 and CDR2 are LGHNA and YSLEER. This CDR3 has 16 amino acids. V gave up 0 bases and J gave up 4 bases, with 13 bases separating them. The CDR3, as DNA: TGCGCCAGCAGCCAAGAGAGGGCTAGCGAGTACAATGAGCAGTTCTTC. Amino acids: CASSQERASEYNEQFF.

As DNA, the CDR3 is TGTGCCACCAGCAGAGGAACAGGCGCGCGGGGTGAAAAACTGTTTTTT. Protein sequence: CATSRGTGARGEKLFF. V and J are TRBV15 and TRBJ1-4, with D maybe TRBD1 (5 bases). The CDR3 extends over 16 amino acids. With 1 base removed from V and 7 bases from J, the gap between germline ends came to 16 bases. Per the germline V gene, CDR1 is LNHNV and CDR2 is YYDKDF (reference sequence).

Ten or more counts support this clonotype. The V call is TRBV11-3, the J call TRBJ2-2; 9 nucleotides agree with TRBD1. Germline CDR1 reads SGHNT; CDR2 reads YENEEA. The CDR3 length is 14 residues. V dropped 3 bases and J dropped 5; count of bases not matched to a gene: 1. In nucleotides, the CDR3 is TGTGCCAGCAGCTTTGACAGGGGGACCGGGGAGCTGTTTTTT. Its translation is CASSFDRGTGELFF.

This clonotype appeared a few times. The chain couples TRBV29-1 to TRBJ2-2; D is ambiguous. This CDR3 contains 14 residues. Per the germline V gene, CDR1 is SQVTM and CDR2 is ANQGSEA. V lost 5 bases and J 0 bases, leaving 10 bases between the germline ends. The CDR3 region has the DNA TGCAGCGTTCGCGTTAGGACGAACACCGGGGAGCTGTTTTTT. Protein sequence: CSVRVRTNTGELFF.

The chain links TRBV29-1 to TRBJ2-3; possible D gene TRBD2, 6 bases. This CDR3 is 13 amino acids long. Looked up from germline, CDR1 is SQVTM and CDR2 is ANQGSEA. The V gene lost 4 bases and the J gene lost 4 bases, with 12 bases spanning the gap. This chain's CDR3 is CSVAGRAPDTQYF. In DNA form, the CDR3 reads TGCAGCGTTGCCGGGAGAGCCCCAGATACGCAGTATTTT.

V is TRBV20-1 and J is TRBJ2-7, with D perhaps matching TRBD2 (6 bases). The CDR3 covers 16 residues. In germline, CDR1 is DFQATT, CDR2 SNEGSKA (reference sequence). Between the trimmed V and J ends, which lost 0 bases and 3 bases, there was a span of 18 bases. The CDR3 DNA reads TGCAGTGCTAGAGAGTATAGCGGCGGCCCCTTCTACGAGCAGTACTTC. It translates to CSAREYSGGPFYEQYF.

The chain links TRBV4-3 to TRBJ2-1; no clear D gene. The V end lost 0 bases, the J end lost 3 bases, and 3 bases lay between the germline ends. This CDR3 has 13 amino acids. From germline, CDR1 is LGHNA and CDR2 YSLEER. This CDR3 reads CASSQELYNEQFF. The DNA for the CDR3 is TGCGCCAGCAGCCAAGAGCTCTACAATGAGCAGTTCTTC.

This chain joins TRBV5-1 and TRBJ2-7, with a possible D match to TRBD1 (5 bases). Trimming removed 3 bases at V and 0 bases at J, with 7 bases between. The germline CDR1 and CDR2 sequences are SGHRS and YFSETQ. This CDR3 has 13 amino acids. CDR3 region: CASSWGVSYEQYF. DNA of the CDR3: TGCGCCAGCAGCTGGGGCGTCTCCTACGAGCAGTACTTC.